The text below deals with one T cell receptor beta chain. The length of the CDR3 is 14 residues. Trimming pared 1 base from V and 9 bases from J, leaving 13 bases between. The germline gives CDR1 LNHDA, CDR2 SQIVND (reference sequence). The data were taken from a study of CD8+ T cells in alopecia areata. Following extraction, RNA underwent reverse transcription to cDNA, which served as the sequencing template. Here immunoSEQ multiplex PCR was the method, and the copy in TCRdb shows in-frame clones only, minus some. The profile shows roughly 150,000 clones, roughly 61% of them singletons. This rearrangement joins TRBV19 to TRBJ2-1; D is uncertain. The material was CD4+ T cells sorted from blood, obtained at week 0. The sequence derives from a human donor with alopecia areata. CDR3 in amino acids: CASSIGTAPTEQFF. Written as DNA, the CDR3 is TGTGCCAGTAGTATAGGGACCGCACCAACTGAGCAGTTCTTC.